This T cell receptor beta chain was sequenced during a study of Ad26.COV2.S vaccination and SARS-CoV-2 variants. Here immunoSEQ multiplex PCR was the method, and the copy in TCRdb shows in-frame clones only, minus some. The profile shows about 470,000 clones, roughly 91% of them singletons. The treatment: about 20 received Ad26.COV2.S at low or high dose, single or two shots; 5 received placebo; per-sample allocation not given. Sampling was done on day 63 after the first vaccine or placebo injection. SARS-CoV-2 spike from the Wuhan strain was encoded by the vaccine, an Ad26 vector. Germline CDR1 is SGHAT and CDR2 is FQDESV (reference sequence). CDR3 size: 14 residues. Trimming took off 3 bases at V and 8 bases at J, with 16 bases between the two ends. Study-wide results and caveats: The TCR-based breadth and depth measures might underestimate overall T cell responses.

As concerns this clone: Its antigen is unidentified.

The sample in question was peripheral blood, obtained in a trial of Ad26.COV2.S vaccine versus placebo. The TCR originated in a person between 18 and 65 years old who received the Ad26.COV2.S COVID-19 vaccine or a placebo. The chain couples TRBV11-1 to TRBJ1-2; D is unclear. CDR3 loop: CASSFGRPAEGYTF. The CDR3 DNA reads TGTGCCAGCAGCTTCGGTCGGCCTGCGGAGGGCTACACCTTC.